A selection of T cell receptor beta chains follows, all from one sample in a study of cytomegalovirus exposure and HLA in healthy donors. Clones were read by immunoSEQ multiplex PCR, and TCRdb kept only the in-frame ones, dropping some. The sample holds 95,000 to 150,000 clones. Sequencing input: PBMCs. The receptors shown here come from a man aged 25-45 years in good health and CMV-seronegative. CDR3s include the opening cysteine and the closing phenylalanine or tryptophan.

>TRBV28|TRBJ1-4|14
CASRDPREYEKLFF
>TRBV29-1|TRBJ2-2|16
CSVSGLAGDYTGELFF
>TRBV5-4|TRBJ2-2|16
CASSPGTSENTGELFF
>TRBV7-9|TRBJ1-6|14
CASSSETGGLPLHF
>TRBV7-3|TRBJ2-1|16
CASSPGTSGRLNEQFF
>TRBV7-3|TRBJ2-7|13
CASSAGISYEQYF
>TRBV18|TRBJ2-7|15
CASSPLMGGDYEQYF
>TRBV19|TRBJ1-1|15
CASSTGTGLDTEAFF
>TRBV29-1|TRBJ2-1|11
CSVVLPREQFF
>TRBV6-6|TRBJ1-5|15
CASSPGGQGYQPQHF
>TRBV11-1|TRBJ1-5|15
CASSQDRGQDQPQHF
>TRBV20-1|TRBJ2-5|11
CSARTGIEQYF
>TRBV2|TRBJ1-1|18
CASSDLRGSRDMNTEAFF